A single sample is the source of the 4 T cell receptor beta chains below, sequenced in a study of cytomegalovirus exposure and HLA in healthy donors. The PCR ran on 60 Vbeta and 13 Jbeta primers. Profiling relied on immunoSEQ multiplex PCR, and the TCRdb table lists in-frame clones only, not all of them. This table has fewer than 110,000 clones, 65% to 85% appearing once. Sequenced material: PBMCs. The receptors come from a woman aged 40-49 years in good health and CMV-seronegative.

This chain connects TRBV10-3 to TRBJ2-1; a possible D gene is TRBD1 (6 bases). The CDR3 sequence is 13 residues long. V lost 8 bases and J lost 4, with 12 bases in between. Germline CDR1 and CDR2: ENHRY and SYGVKD. CDR3 bases: TGTGCCATCGGGGACACCTTTTACAATGAGCAGTTCTTC. Its translation is CAIGDTFYNEQFF.

The chain carries TRBV30 and TRBJ1-3; 7 positions match TRBD1. With V trimmed by 3 bases and J by 0 bases, 8 bases remained unmatched. The germline V gene encodes CDR1 GTSNPN and CDR2 SVGIG (reference sequence). The CDR3 has 16 residues. CDR3 sequence (DNA): TGTGCCTGGAGCACTGGAGCAGGGGGCTCTGGAAACACCATATATTTT. Its translation is CAWSTGAGGSGNTIYF.

The genes are TRBV5-6 and TRBJ1-2, with D unresolved. The germline V gene encodes CDR1 SGHDT and CDR2 YYEEEE. This CDR3 comprises 15 residues. Trimming shortened V by 3 bases and J by 4 bases, and 16 bases separated the two germline ends. The CDR3 DNA is TGTGCCAGCAGCTCCAAATCCATGGGAGTCTATGGCTACACCTTC. This sequence encodes CASSSKSMGVYGYTF.

In this sample, this clone turned up a few times. V gene TRBV27 combines with J gene TRBJ2-2; D gene unclear. There are 11 residues in the CDR3. Germline CDR1 is MNHEY and CDR2 is SMNVEV (reference sequence). V was cut by 8 bases and J by 8 bases, with 9 bases left in between. Here the CDR3 reads CASVVGGELFF. The CDR3 DNA sequence: TGTGCCAGCGTCGTCGGGGGGGAGCTGTTTTTT.